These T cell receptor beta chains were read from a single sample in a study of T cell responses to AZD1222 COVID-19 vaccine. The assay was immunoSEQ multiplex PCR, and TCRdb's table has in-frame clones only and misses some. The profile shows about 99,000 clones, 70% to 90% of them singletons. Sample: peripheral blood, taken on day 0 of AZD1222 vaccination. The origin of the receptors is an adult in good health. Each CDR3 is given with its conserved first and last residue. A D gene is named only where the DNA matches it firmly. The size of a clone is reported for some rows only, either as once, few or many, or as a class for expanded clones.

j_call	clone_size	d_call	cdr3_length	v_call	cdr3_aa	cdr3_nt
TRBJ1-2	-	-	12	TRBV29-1	CSSPDGTYGYTF	TGCAGCTCCCCGGACGGAACCTATGGCTACACCTTC
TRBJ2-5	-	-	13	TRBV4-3	CASSQDWSETQYF	TGCGCCAGCAGCCAAGATTGGTCCGAGACCCAGTACTTC
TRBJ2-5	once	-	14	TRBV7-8	CASSLEGQRETQYF	TGTGCCAGCAGCTTAGAGGGGCAGCGAGAGACCCAGTACTTC
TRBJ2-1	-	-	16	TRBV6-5	CASSSPTGVPNNEQFF	TGTGCCAGCAGTTCGCCTACGGGCGTCCCCAACAATGAGCAGTTCTTC
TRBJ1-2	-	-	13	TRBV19	CASSAAGAGGYTF	TGTGCCAGTAGTGCGGCGGGGGCAGGGGGCTACACCTTC
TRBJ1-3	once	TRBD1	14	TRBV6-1	CASSETGLRNTIYF	TGTGCCAGCAGTGAGACAGGGCTAAGAAACACCATATATTTT
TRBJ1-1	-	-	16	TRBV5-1	CASSPAPGLRNTEAFF	TGCGCCAGCAGCCCGGCACCGGGACTCCGGAACACTGAAGCTTTCTTT
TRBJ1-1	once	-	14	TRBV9	CASSVVGGVTEAFF	TGTGCCAGCAGCGTAGTTGGGGGGGTAACTGAAGCTTTCTTT
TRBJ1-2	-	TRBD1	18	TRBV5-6	CASSLRPRQGPTSYGYTF	TGTGCCAGCAGCTTGCGTCCCCGACAGGGGCCCACCTCCTATGGCTACACCTTC
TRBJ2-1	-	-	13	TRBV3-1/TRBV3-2	CASSTRPINEQFF	TGTGCCAGCAGCACCCGACCAATTAATGAGCAGTTCTTC
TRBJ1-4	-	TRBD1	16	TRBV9	CASSGHRGREGEKLFF	TGTGCCAGCAGCGGTCACAGGGGGCGAGAAGGTGAAAAACTGTTTTTT
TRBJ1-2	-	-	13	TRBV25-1	CASRQDGGYGYTF	TGTGCCAGCAGGCAGGATGGGGGATATGGCTACACCTTC
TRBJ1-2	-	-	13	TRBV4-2	CASSQGSKSLYTF	TGTGCCAGCAGCCAAGGGTCCAAATCCCTCTACACCTTC
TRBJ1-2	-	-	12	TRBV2	CASLRGGYGYTF	TGTGCCAGCCTCCGGGGGGGCTATGGCTACACCTTC
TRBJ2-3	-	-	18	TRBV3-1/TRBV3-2	CASSQDWGQASNPDTQYF	TGTGCCAGCAGCCAAGATTGGGGCCAGGCTTCAAACCCAGATACGCAGTATTTT
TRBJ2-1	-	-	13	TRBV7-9	CASGAGGYNEQFF	TGTGCCAGCGGCGCCGGGGGCTACAATGAGCAGTTCTTC
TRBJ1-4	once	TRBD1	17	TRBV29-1	CSVGLTGGGRRGEKLFF	TGCAGCGTTGGGTTGACAGGGGGCGGACGGAGGGGAGAAAAACTGTTTTTT
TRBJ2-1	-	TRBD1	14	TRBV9	CASSVVGQLNEQFF	TGTGCCAGCAGCGTAGTGGGACAGCTCAATGAGCAGTTCTTC
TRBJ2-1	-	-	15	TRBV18	CASSPTGGPLGEQFF	TGTGCCAGCTCACCAACGGGGGGCCCCCTTGGGGAGCAGTTCTTC
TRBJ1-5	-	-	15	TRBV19	CASTTRGAGNQPQHF	TGTGCCAGTACCACGAGGGGGGCCGGCAATCAGCCCCAGCATTTT
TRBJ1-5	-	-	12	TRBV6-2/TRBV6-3	CASSTDPQPQHF	TGTGCCAGCAGTACGGACCCTCAGCCCCAGCATTTT
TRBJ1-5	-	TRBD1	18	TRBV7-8	CASSLARGLGYSNQPQHF	TGTGCCAGCAGCTTAGCCAGGGGGTTGGGATATAGCAATCAGCCCCAGCATTTT
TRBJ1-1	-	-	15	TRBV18	CASSPARGQNTEAFF	TGTGCCAGCTCCCCGGCACGGGGGCAGAACACTGAAGCTTTCTTT
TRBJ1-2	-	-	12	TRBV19	CASTTYRYGYTF	TGTGCCAGTACCACATATCGCTATGGCTACACCTTC
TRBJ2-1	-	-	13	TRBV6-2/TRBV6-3	CASSPLIYNEQFF	TGTGCCAGCAGTCCCCTGATATACAATGAGCAGTTCTTC
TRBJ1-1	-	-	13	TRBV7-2	CASSLAPGTEAFF	TGTGCCAGCAGCTTAGCGCCCGGAACTGAAGCTTTCTTT
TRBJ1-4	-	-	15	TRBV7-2	CASSRWGGGSEKLFF	TGTGCCAGCAGCCGGTGGGGGGGTGGAAGCGAAAAACTGTTTTTT